This section outlines one T cell receptor beta chain sequence together with its context. The antigen remains unidentified. Specified treatment: approximately 11-day PBMC culture with coronavirus spike peptide pools or control peptides (ViraFEST assay). The sample belongs to a study of vaccination and CD4 T cells after COVID-19. Whole-study context: The authors gave control cultures a CEFX pool, an HIV-1 Nef pool, or no peptide.

The V gene lost 5 bases and the J gene lost 0 bases, with 11 bases spanning the gap. CDR3 length equals 15 residues. The germline V gene encodes CDR1 DFQATT and CDR2 SNEGSKA (reference sequence). Sequencing of DNA taken from cultured CD4+ T cells relied on the Oncomine TCR Beta short-read assay. TCRdb independently ran MiXCR on the PCR reads; one entry per CDR3 protein. In the table there are some 8,600 distinct CDR3 sequences, more than 45% of which are singletons. This clonotype was obtained from a human donor who had recovered from COVID-19. Sequencing used CD4+ T cells from blood, cultured in vitro. The chain joins TRBV20-1 to TRBJ2-6; D assignment may be TRBD1 or TRBD2 (5 bases each). CDR3 sequence: CSAGAGASGANVLTF. DNA of the CDR3: TGCAGTGCTGGGGCGGGCGCCTCTGGGGCCAACGTCCTGACTTTC.